The entry below gives a single TCR beta chain sequence along with its context. Germline CDR1 SQVTM, CDR2 ANQGSEA. Unmatched junction bases numbered 12, after V lost 6 bases and J lost 11 bases. The CDR3 spans 13 residues. Original processing notes: Amplifying reference gene primers gave estimates of nucleated cell counts. The data were produced by immunoSEQ multiplex PCR, yet TCRdb's version contains in-frame clones alone and is incomplete. V and J calls and clone size are those listed in that table; D and trimming were worked out from the DNA. The table includes about 51,000 clones, 84% detected once. The sample belongs to a study of blood T cell repertoires in COVID-19. About the research overall: Both acute and convalescent COVID-19 samples were obtained from the United States, Italy and Spain. Sources were T cells, B-cell-depleted T cells, or PBMCs; the material itself was cDNA or gDNA.

Input material: peripheral blood. The chain links TRBV29-1 to TRBJ2-7, with 11 bases identical to TRBD2. The receptor was derived from a man in his fifties with acute or convalescent COVID-19. In DNA, the CDR3 is TGCAGCGTGGCACCGGGACTAGCGGCGCCAAAGTACTTC. It translates to CSVAPGLAAPKYF.